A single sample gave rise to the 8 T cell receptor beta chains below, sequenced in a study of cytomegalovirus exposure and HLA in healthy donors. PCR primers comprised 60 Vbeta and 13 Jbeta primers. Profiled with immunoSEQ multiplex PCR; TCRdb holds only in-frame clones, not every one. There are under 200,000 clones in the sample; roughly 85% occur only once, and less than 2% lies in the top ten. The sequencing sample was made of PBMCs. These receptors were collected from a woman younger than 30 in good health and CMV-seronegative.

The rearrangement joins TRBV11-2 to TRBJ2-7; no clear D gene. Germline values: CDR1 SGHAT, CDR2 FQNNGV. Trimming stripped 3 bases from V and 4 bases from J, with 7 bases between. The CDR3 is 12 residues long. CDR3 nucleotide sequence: TGTGCCAGCAGCTTTTCCCCTTACGAGCAGTACTTC. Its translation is CASSFSPYEQYF.

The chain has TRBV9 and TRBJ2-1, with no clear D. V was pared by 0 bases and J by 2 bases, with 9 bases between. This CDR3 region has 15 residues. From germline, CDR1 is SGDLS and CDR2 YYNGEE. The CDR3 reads CASSVAWAAYNEQFF. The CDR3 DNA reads TGTGCCAGCAGCGTAGCTTGGGCAGCCTACAATGAGCAGTTCTTC.

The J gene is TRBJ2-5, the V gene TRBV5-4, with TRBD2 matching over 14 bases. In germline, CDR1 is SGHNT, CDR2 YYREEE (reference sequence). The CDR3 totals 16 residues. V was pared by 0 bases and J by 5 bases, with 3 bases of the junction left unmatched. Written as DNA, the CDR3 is TGTGCCAGCAGCTTGGCCGGGACTAGCGGGAGTGAGACCCAGTACTTC. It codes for CASSLAGTSGSETQYF.

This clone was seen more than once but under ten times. CDR3 sequence (DNA): TGTGCCAGCAGTGAATATTCGGGTGGCGGCTATGGCTACACCTTC. Amino acids: CASSEYSGGGYGYTF. V and J are TRBV25-1 and TRBJ1-2; no firm D call. Deletions cut 0 bases from V and 4 bases from J, with 12 bases between. Germline V gene data show CDR1 as MGHDK and CDR2 as SYGVNS. The CDR3 is 15 residues long.

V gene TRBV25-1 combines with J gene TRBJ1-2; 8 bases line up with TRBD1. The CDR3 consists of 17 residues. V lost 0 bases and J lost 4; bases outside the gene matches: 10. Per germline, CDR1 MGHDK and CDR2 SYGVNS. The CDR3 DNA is TGTGCCAGCAGTGAATATATCAGCTCCGGGACAGGCTATGGCTACACCTTC. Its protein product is CASSEYISSGTGYGYTF.

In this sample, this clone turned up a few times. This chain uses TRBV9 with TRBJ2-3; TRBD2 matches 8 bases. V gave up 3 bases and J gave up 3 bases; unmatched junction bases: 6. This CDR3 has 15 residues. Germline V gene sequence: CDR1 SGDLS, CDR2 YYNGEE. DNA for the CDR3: TGTGCCAGCAGCGCCGGGGGGGGCGTAACAGATACGCAGTATTTT. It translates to CASSAGGGVTDTQYF.

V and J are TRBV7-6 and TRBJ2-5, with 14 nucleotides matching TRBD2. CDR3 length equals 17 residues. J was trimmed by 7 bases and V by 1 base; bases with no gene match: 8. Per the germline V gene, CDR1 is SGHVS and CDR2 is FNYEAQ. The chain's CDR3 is CASSLGVTSGRAGTQYF. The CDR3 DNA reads TGTGCCAGCAGCTTAGGGGTGACTAGCGGGAGGGCGGGGACCCAGTACTTC. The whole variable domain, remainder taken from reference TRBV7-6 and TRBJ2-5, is GAGVSQSPRYKVTKRGQDVALRCDPISGHVSLYWYRQALGQGPEFLTYFNYEAQQDKSGLPNDRFSAERPEGSISTLTIQRTEQRDSAMYRCASSLGVTSGRAGTQYFGPGTRLLVL.

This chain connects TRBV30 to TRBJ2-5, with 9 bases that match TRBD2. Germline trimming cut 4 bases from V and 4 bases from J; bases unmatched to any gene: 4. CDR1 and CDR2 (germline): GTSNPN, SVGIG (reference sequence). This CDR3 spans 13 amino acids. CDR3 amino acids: CAWNSLAGETQYF. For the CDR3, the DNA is TGTGCCTGGAACTCACTAGCGGGAGAGACCCAGTACTTC. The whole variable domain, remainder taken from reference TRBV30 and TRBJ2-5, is SQTIHQWPATLVQPVGSPLSLECTVEGTSNPNLYWYRQAAGRGLQLLFYSVGIGQISSEVPQNLSASRPQDRQFILSSKKLLLSDSGFYLCAWNSLAGETQYFGPGTRLLVL.